A selection of T cell receptor beta chains follows, all from one sample in a study of post-analysis software for immune sequencing data. TCRdb passed the PCR reads through MiXCR, listing each CDR3 protein once. The table lists hundreds of thousands of distinct CDR3 sequences, around 50% of them singletons, with roughly 4.4% in the top ten. Sequenced: blood. These TCRs come from a girl under 18 with multiple sclerosis. Both conserved end residues are part of each CDR3.

v_call: TRBV6-5; j_call: NA; cdr3_aa: CASSISGEKYEQYF
v_call: TRBV7-2; j_call: TRBJ1-2; cdr3_aa: CASSFRDGPGYGYTF
v_call: TRBV15; j_call: TRBJ2-3; cdr3_aa: CATSLMGGGLTDTQYF
v_call: TRBV13; j_call: TRBJ2-5; cdr3_aa: CASSLGPLREYF
v_call: TRBV7-9; j_call: TRBJ2-1; cdr3_aa: CASSLRQGNYNEQFF
v_call: TRBV2; j_call: NA; cdr3_aa: CAGRIGETQYF
v_call: TRBV6-1; j_call: TRBJ2-1; cdr3_aa: CASSQGTSGAYNEQFF
v_call: TRBV5-1; j_call: TRBJ1-1; cdr3_aa: CASMGGSNTEAFF
v_call: TRBV5-1; j_call: TRBJ2-2; cdr3_aa: CASSLDRGDTGELFF
v_call: TRBV20-1; j_call: TRBJ2-1; cdr3_aa: CSATRGNNEQFF
v_call: TRBV7-2; j_call: TRBJ1-2; cdr3_aa: CASSRDPRNYGYTF
v_call: TRBV7-9; j_call: TRBJ2-2; cdr3_aa: CASSLRQGVNTGELFF
v_call: TRBV29-1; j_call: TRBJ1-1; cdr3_aa: CSVERGWGTEAFF
v_call: TRBV6-1; j_call: TRBJ2-5; cdr3_aa: CTCSIGPDGQETQYF
v_call: TRBV11-1; j_call: TRBJ2-6; cdr3_aa: CASSLPKTGFSGANVLTF
v_call: TRBV7-8; j_call: TRBJ2-1; cdr3_aa: CASSPDPFTNEQFF
v_call: TRBV6-6; j_call: TRBJ2-3; cdr3_aa: CASSFSGDTQYF
v_call: TRBV6-6; j_call: TRBJ2-1; cdr3_aa: CASSRTSRSYNEQFF
v_call: TRBV6-1; j_call: TRBJ1-2; cdr3_aa: CASRGRLEEFGYTF
v_call: TRBV5-1; j_call: TRBJ2-5; cdr3_aa: CASSAGLAGLQETQYF
v_call: TRBV20-1; j_call: NA; cdr3_aa: CSNLWNDRGETQYF
v_call: TRBV3-1; j_call: TRBJ2-5; cdr3_aa: CASSQDLTGSQETQYF
v_call: TRBV5-1; j_call: TRBJ1-6; cdr3_aa: CAGELGGFNSPLHF
v_call: TRBV7-8; j_call: TRBJ1-2; cdr3_aa: CASSLTGQGYGYTF
v_call: TRBV3-1; j_call: TRBJ2-7; cdr3_aa: CASSQDGTGNDEQYF
v_call: TRBV28; j_call: TRBJ2-7; cdr3_aa: CAISETGYSYEQYF
v_call: TRBV5-5; j_call: TRBJ2-3; cdr3_aa: CASSKRDTRTDTQYF
v_call: TRBV5-1; j_call: TRBJ2-6; cdr3_aa: CASSVAPTGPGANVLTF
v_call: TRBV12-3/TRBV12-4; j_call: TRBJ2-3; cdr3_aa: CASTREAHTQYF
v_call: TRBV20-1; j_call: TRBJ2-7; cdr3_aa: CSARALAGGSSYEQYF
v_call: TRBV6-1; j_call: TRBJ2-4; cdr3_aa: CASSEAAGNLAKNIQYF
v_call: TRBV4-1; j_call: TRBJ2-2; cdr3_aa: CASSRPKGTGFGELFF
v_call: TRBV7-9; j_call: TRBJ2-7; cdr3_aa: CASSLNPLGLDEQYF
v_call: TRBV25-1; j_call: TRBJ2-1; cdr3_aa: CASSEQGLGEGEQFF
v_call: TRBV29-1; j_call: TRBJ2-7; cdr3_aa: CSVQENSYEQYF
v_call: TRBV12-3/TRBV12-4; j_call: TRBJ1-1; cdr3_aa: CASNRVDTEAFF
v_call: TRBV10-3; j_call: TRBJ1-1; cdr3_aa: CAISGEWRDRGTEAFF
v_call: TRBV7-2; j_call: TRBJ2-7; cdr3_aa: CASSLAVFRGVYEQYF
v_call: TRBV5-1; j_call: NA; cdr3_aa: CASSSMGQGAYEQYF
v_call: TRBV12-3/TRBV12-4; j_call: TRBJ1-2; cdr3_aa: CASSLGAGSGTYGYTF
v_call: TRBV5-6; j_call: NA; cdr3_aa: CASSLGGTPKETQYF
v_call: TRBV5-1; j_call: TRBJ2-1; cdr3_aa: CASSLSSGSYNEQFF
v_call: TRBV4-1; j_call: NA; cdr3_aa: CASSPWGKWTVAYEQYF
v_call: TRBV29-1; j_call: TRBJ2-1; cdr3_aa: CSVRLLHLPYNEQFF
v_call: TRBV11-2; j_call: TRBJ2-1; cdr3_aa: CASSLGAWDFGWQFF
v_call: TRBV7-9; j_call: TRBJ2-7; cdr3_aa: CASSIRTAYEQYF
v_call: TRBV7-6; j_call: TRBJ2-7; cdr3_aa: CASSLTPGQGGEQYF
v_call: TRBV11-1; j_call: TRBJ2-2; cdr3_aa: CASSFKGGLNTGELFF
v_call: TRBV29-1; j_call: TRBJ2-3; cdr3_aa: CSVDTQAASTDTQYF
v_call: TRBV5-1; j_call: TRBJ2-7; cdr3_aa: CASTPGTSYEQYF
v_call: TRBV15; j_call: NA; cdr3_aa: CATSTGQVCYEQYF
v_call: TRBV14; j_call: TRBJ1-4; cdr3_aa: CASSRTLANEKLFF
v_call: TRBV7-9; j_call: TRBJ2-5; cdr3_aa: CASSFWPQETQYF
v_call: TRBV20-1; j_call: NA; cdr3_aa: CSVILAGGPYEQYF
v_call: TRBV4-2; j_call: TRBJ2-5; cdr3_aa: CASSQDLGLRDGETQYF
v_call: TRBV6-5; j_call: TRBJ2-1; cdr3_aa: CASSRGDANEQFF
v_call: TRBV7-2; j_call: TRBJ2-7; cdr3_aa: CASSEGGAVRTYEQYF